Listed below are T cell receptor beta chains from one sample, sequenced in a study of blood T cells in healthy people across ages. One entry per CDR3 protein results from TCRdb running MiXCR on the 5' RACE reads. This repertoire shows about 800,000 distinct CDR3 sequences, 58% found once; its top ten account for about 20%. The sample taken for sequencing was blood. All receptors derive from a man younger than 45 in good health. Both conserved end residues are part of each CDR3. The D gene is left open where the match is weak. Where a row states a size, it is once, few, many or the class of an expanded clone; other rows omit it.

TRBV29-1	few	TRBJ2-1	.	TGCAGCGTTGAAGGGCTTTACCTCAATGAGCAGTTCTTC	CSVEGLYLNEQFF
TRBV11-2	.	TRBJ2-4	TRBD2	TGTGCCAGCAGCTTAGAGGCGGGGGGAACTGTGGAGCAGTACTTC	CASSLEAGGTVEQYF
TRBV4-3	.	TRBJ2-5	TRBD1	TGCGCCAGCAGCCATCGGATGCGCAGGGGGCCGGAGACCCAGTACTTC	CASSHRMRRGPETQYF
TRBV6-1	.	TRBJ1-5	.	TGTGCCAGCAGGGGAAGCTATAGCAATCAGCCCCAGCATTTT	CASRGSYSNQPQHF
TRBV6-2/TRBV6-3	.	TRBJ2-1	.	TGTGCCAGCAGTTATGCACTAGCTATCCATGAGCAGTTCTTC	CASSYALAIHEQFF
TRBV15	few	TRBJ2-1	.	TGTGCCACCAGCAGAGATAGGGCAAACAATGAGCAGTTCTTC	CATSRDRANNEQFF
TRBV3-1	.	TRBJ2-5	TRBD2	TGTGCCAGCAGCTCTGGACTAGCGGGAGTAGGGTCGGAGACCCAGTACTTC	CASSSGLAGVGSETQYF
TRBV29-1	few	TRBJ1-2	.	TGCAGCGTCCTCGGGGCAGGGGTAGACTATGGCTACACCTTC	CSVLGAGVDYGYTF
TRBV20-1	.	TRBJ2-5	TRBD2	TGCGGTGCTGAAACCCCGGGACTAGCGGGATTGGAGACCCAGTACTTC	CGAETPGLAGLETQYF
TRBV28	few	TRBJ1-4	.	TGTGCCAGCAGTTTAGGCGTAGGGTATGAAAAACTGTTTTTT	CASSLGVGYEKLFF
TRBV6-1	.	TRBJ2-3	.	TGTGCCAGCAGTGCGTCCCATTCCGCCGCGGGCACGCAGTATTTT	CASSASHSAAGTQYF
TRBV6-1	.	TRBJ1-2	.	TGTGCCAGCAATAATCTAAAGGTCGAGGGCTACACCTTC	CASNNLKVEGYTF
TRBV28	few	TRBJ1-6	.	TGTGCCAGCAGCCCTTCGACAGCCTTAAATAATTCACCCCTCCACTTT	CASSPSTALNNSPLHF
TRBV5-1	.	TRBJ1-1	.	TGCGCCAGCAGCTTGTACGGAGAGGCCACAACTGAAGCTTTCTTT	CASSLYGEATTEAFF
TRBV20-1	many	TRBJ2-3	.	TGCAGTGCCCGGCGTGCCGACACAGATACGCAGTATTTT	CSARRADTDTQYF
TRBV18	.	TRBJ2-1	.	TGTGCCAGCTCCCTCCGGACCAGCTCCTACAATGAGCAGTTCTTC	CASSLRTSSYNEQFF
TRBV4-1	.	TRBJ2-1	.	TGCGCCAGCAGCCAAGATGTTCGGTCCGAGACCTACAATGAGCAGTTCTTC	CASSQDVRSETYNEQFF
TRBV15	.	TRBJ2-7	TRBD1	TGTGCCACCAGCAGACGCCCGGGGACAGGGTTCGAGCAGTACTTC	CATSRRPGTGFEQYF
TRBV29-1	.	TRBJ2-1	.	TGCAGCGTTGAAGATCGACGGTCCTTTGAGCAGTTCTTC	CSVEDRRSFEQFF
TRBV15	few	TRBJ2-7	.	TGTGCCACCAGCAGAGATACTACAGCCTACGAGCAGTACTTC	CATSRDTTAYEQYF
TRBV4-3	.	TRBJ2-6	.	TGCGCCAGCAGTCAACAGCGACCCTTTAATGGGGCCAACGTCCTGACTTTC	CASSQQRPFNGANVLTF
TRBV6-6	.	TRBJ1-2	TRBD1	TGTGCCACCTCAAGGGACAGGGACTATGGCTACACCTTC	CATSRDRDYGYTF
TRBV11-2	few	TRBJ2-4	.	TGTGCCAGCAGCTCGAATAGCCTGGGGAACATTCAGTACTTC	CASSSNSLGNIQYF
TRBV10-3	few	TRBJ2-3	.	TGTGCCATCAGTGAGTCGAACTCCGATACGCAGTATTTT	CAISESNSDTQYF
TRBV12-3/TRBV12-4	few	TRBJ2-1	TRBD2	TGTGCCAGCGGGAAAGCGGGATTCAATGAGCAGTTCTTC	CASGKAGFNEQFF
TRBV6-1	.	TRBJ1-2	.	TGTGCCAGCAGTGAACGTCCCCGGATAGATGGCTACACCTTC	CASSERPRIDGYTF
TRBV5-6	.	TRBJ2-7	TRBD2	TGTGCCAGCAGCGGTATAGCGGGAGGGGACTACGAGCAGTACTTC	CASSGIAGGDYEQYF
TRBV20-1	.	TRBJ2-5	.	TGCAGTGCTAGAGATTTGGGGAGAATCCAAGAGACCCAGTACTTC	CSARDLGRIQETQYF
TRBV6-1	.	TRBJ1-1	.	TGTGCCAGCAGTGAAGGGTCCAGCCTAATCCCTGAAGCTTTCTTT	CASSEGSSLIPEAFF
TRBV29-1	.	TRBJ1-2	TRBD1	TGCAGCGTTGGCCCGACAGGGGAAGGCTACACCTTC	CSVGPTGEGYTF
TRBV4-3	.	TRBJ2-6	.	TGCGCCAGCAGCCCCTACCGGGGTTCGGGAGGGGCCAACGTCCTGACTTTC	CASSPYRGSGGANVLTF
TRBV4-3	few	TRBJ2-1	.	TGCGCCAGCAGCCAATACGGGACCGCCACCCCGTACAATGAGCAGTTCTTC	CASSQYGTATPYNEQFF
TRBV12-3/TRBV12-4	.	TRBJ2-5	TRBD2	TGTGCCAGCAGTTTAGGCCTAGCGGGGCCACAATGGGAGACCCAGTACTTC	CASSLGLAGPQWETQYF
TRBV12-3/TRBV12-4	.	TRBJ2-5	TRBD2	TGTGCCAGCAGTTATCAACTACTAGCGGGTCCAAGGGAGACCCAGTACTTC	CASSYQLLAGPRETQYF
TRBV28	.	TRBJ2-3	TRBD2	TGTGCCACCCGGGGAGGGAGAACCGATACGCAGTATTTT	CATRGGRTDTQYF
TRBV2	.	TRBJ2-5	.	TGTGCCAGCACCATAAACCCAGAGACCCAGTACTTC	CASTINPETQYF